A single sample is the source of the 26 T cell receptor beta chains below, sequenced in a study of shared clonotypes between healthy human individuals. Some clones are missing from TCRdb's copy, which holds only in-frame ones; the method was immunoSEQ multiplex PCR. Altogether hundreds of thousands of clones are present, 72% being singletons, with the ten largest covering 1.8%. Sequenced input: memory CD4+ T cells sorted from blood. Subset given: CD45RA-negative fraction. The origin of the receptors is a young woman in good health.

The chain is built from TRBV5-5 and TRBJ2-3; the match to TRBD1 covers 9 bases. Per the germline V gene, CDR1 is SGHKS and CDR2 is YYEKEE (reference sequence). V dropped 4 bases and J dropped 3; count of bases not matched to a gene: 9. The CDR3 totals 16 residues. The CDR3 spells CASSPRTGVGTDTQYF. CDR3 DNA: TGTGCCAGCAGCCCGAGGACAGGGGTGGGGACAGATACGCAGTATTTT.

This clone has a handful of counts. The rearrangement links TRBV30 to TRBJ1-2, with D possibly being TRBD1 (5 bases). Germline CDR1 and CDR2: GTSNPN and SVGIG (reference sequence). The length of the CDR3 is 13 residues. V lost 3 bases to trimming and J lost 4 bases, with 12 bases between them. DNA of the CDR3: TGTGCCTGGAGGGATCGGGACGTCTATGGCTACACCTTC. It is translated as CAWRDRDVYGYTF.

The chain recombines TRBV4-1 with TRBJ2-6; 9 nucleotides match TRBD1. Trimming at V came to 3 bases and at J to 0 bases, leaving 6 bases not matched to a gene. The V gene's germline CDR1 is MGHRA and CDR2 YSYEKL. The CDR3 is 18 amino acids. CDR3 region: CASSQLRDRDSGANVLTF. The CDR3 DNA reads TGCGCCAGCAGCCAGCTCCGGGACAGGGACTCTGGGGCCAACGTCCTGACTTTC.

The chain employs TRBV5-1 and TRBJ1-5, with a weak D call TRBD1 (6 bases). V was shortened by 4 bases and J by 5 bases, with 16 bases between the two germline ends. In germline, CDR1 is SGHRS, CDR2 YFSETQ. This CDR3 comprises 15 residues. In nucleotides, the CDR3 is TGCGCCAGCAGCCCGGAGGGGGATTTGTATCAGCCCCAGCATTTT. As protein: CASSPEGDLYQPQHF.

The V gene is TRBV28, the J gene TRBJ1-5, with no clear D. V was clipped by 6 bases and J by 3 bases, with 9 bases between them. The CDR3 has 13 amino acids. The germline CDR1 and CDR2 sequences are MDHEN and SYDVKM. The CDR3 protein is CASRGRANQPQHF. The CDR3 nucleotides read TGTGCCAGCAGGGGAAGGGCCAATCAGCCCCAGCATTTT. The full variable domain, completed using reference TRBV28 and TRBJ1-5, is DVKVTQSSRYLVKRTGEKVFLECVQDMDHENMFWYRQDPGLGLRLIYFSYDVKMKEKGDIPEGYSVSREKKERFSLILESASTNQTSMYLCASRGRANQPQHFGDGTRLSIL.

V usage is TRBV2 and J usage is TRBJ1-1; D is unclear. The V and J ends lost 6 bases and 1 base respectively, with 9 bases between them. Germline values: CDR1 SNHLY, CDR2 FYNNEI. This CDR3 spans 13 amino acids. CDR3 loop: CASRGSGNTEAFF. CDR3 nucleotide sequence: TGTGCCAGCAGGGGATCCGGGAACACTGAAGCTTTCTTT.

This clone was detected once. V usage is TRBV2 and J usage is TRBJ1-1; D is unresolved. Germline CDR1 SNHLY, CDR2 FYNNEI. V was trimmed by 7 bases and J by 0 bases, leaving 12 bases between them. The CDR3 has 14 amino acids. CDR3 protein: CASTVWYLNTEAFF. The CDR3 coding sequence is TGTGCCAGCACAGTTTGGTATTTGAACACTGAAGCTTTCTTT.

CDR3: CASSNPKGQGASDTQYF. The CDR3 DNA sequence: TGTGCCAGCAGTAATCCCAAAGGACAGGGGGCATCAGATACGCAGTATTTT. V gene TRBV28 combines with J gene TRBJ2-3, with 11 bases fitting TRBD1. This CDR3 is 17 amino acids long. Germline CDR1 is MDHEN and CDR2 is SYDVKM. Unmatched junction bases numbered 11, after V lost 5 bases and J lost 4 bases.

The genes are TRBV9 and TRBJ2-2; 8 bases match TRBD1. The CDR3 consists of 13 residues. Germline V lookup: CDR1 SGDLS, CDR2 YYNGEE. V dropped 4 bases and J dropped 6; count of bases not matched to a gene: 2. The CDR3 sequence: CASSRTGSGELFF. The CDR3 DNA reads as TGTGCCAGCAGCAGGACAGGGTCCGGGGAGCTGTTTTTT.

V gene TRBV5-1 combines with J gene TRBJ1-3, with D possibly TRBD1 on 5 matching bases. Germline CDR1 is SGHRS and CDR2 is YFSETQ. Trimming stripped 6 bases from V and 2 bases from J, with 12 bases between. CDR3 length equals 14 residues. For the CDR3, the DNA is TGCGCCAGCAAGGCTCAACAGGCTGGAAACACCATATATTTT. It translates to CASKAQQAGNTIYF.

This sequence joins TRBV10-2 and TRBJ2-5, with 9 bases that match TRBD2. With V trimmed by 6 bases and J by 5 bases, 7 bases remained unmatched. This CDR3 comprises 14 residues. From germline, CDR1 is WSHSY and CDR2 SAAADI. The CDR3 nucleotides are TGCGCCAGCAGGACTAGCGGACCGGGCGAGACCCAGTACTTC. It encodes CASRTSGPGETQYF.

The genes are TRBV5-6 and TRBJ2-1; D call uncertain. The V gene's germline CDR1 is SGHDT and CDR2 YYEEEE. The CDR3 runs to 13 residues. Trimming cost V 2 bases and J 7 bases, with 10 bases left between them. The CDR3, as DNA: TGTGCCAGCAGCTTAGTTGGCCCTAATGAGCAGTTCTTC. This sequence encodes CASSLVGPNEQFF.

DNA for the CDR3: TGTGCCAGCAGCTTAGTTGCGTCGGGCTCTGGAAACACCATATATTTT. Translated: CASSLVASGSGNTIYF. The rearrangement links TRBV7-6 to TRBJ1-3; no reliable D call. From germline, CDR1 is SGHVS and CDR2 FNYEAQ. CDR3 length: 16 amino acids. Trimming removed 1 base at V and 0 bases at J, with 10 bases between.

CDR3 bases: TGTGCCAGCACCCCGGGGATGAATCAGCCCCAGCATTTT. It encodes CASTPGMNQPQHF. The chain joins TRBV6-6 to TRBJ1-5; unclear D gene. V dropped 7 bases and J dropped 4 bases, with 11 bases sitting between them. The CDR3 runs 13 residues. Germline V gene lookup returns CDR1 MNHNY and CDR2 SVGAGI (reference sequence).

This clone was counted at least ten times. The CDR3 bases are TGTGCCAGCAGCGCAAAGCCGAAGGGTTTCGGCACTGAAGCTTTCTTT. Translated: CASSAKPKGFGTEAFF. This chain uses TRBV5-5 with TRBJ1-1; D is undetermined. Germline-derived CDR1 and CDR2 are SGHKS and YYEKEE (reference sequence). There are 16 residues in the CDR3. Between the trimmed V and J ends, which lost 4 bases and 4 bases, there was a span of 20 bases. The entire variable domain, with the rest obtained from reference TRBV5-5 and TRBJ1-1, is as follows: DAGVTQSPTHLIKTRGQQVTLRCSPISGHKSVSWYQQVLGQGPQFIFQYYEKEERGRGNFPDRFSARQFPNYSSELNVNALLLGDSALYLCASSAKPKGFGTEAFFGQGTRLTVV.

This clone was recorded once. V and J are TRBV7-9 and TRBJ2-3; 9 bases agree with TRBD1. V lost 3 bases to trimming and J lost 1 base; unmatched junction nucleotides: 11. In germline, CDR1 is SEHNR, CDR2 FQNEAQ (reference sequence). The CDR3 length is 18 residues. CDR3: CASSLGRLRDRGTDTQYF. CDR3 nucleotides: TGTGCCAGCAGCTTGGGCCGGCTCCGGGACAGGGGCACAGATACGCAGTATTTT. Full variable domain (rest looked up from reference TRBV7-9 and TRBJ2-3): DTGVSQNPRHKITKRGQNVTFRCDPISEHNRLYWYRQTLGQGPEFLTYFQNEAQLEKSRLLSDRFSAERPKGSFSTLEIQRTEQGDSAMYLCASSLGRLRDRGTDTQYFGPGTRLTVL.

The CDR3: CASSDSAGGRNIQYF. The CDR3 region has the DNA TGTGCCAGCAGTGACTCGGCAGGGGGCAGGAACATTCAGTACTTC. This chain links TRBV6-4 with TRBJ2-4; the match to TRBD1 covers 8 bases. The germline CDR1 and CDR2 sequences are MRHNA and SNTAGT. After removal of 0 bases from V and 7 bases from J, the junction contained 5 bases not matched to a gene. The CDR3 loop spans 15 amino acids.

The CDR3 bases are TGTGCCAGCAGTTTATATGCTAGCGGGAGAGTTGAGCAGTTCTTC. Translation: CASSLYASGRVEQFF. V is TRBV27 and J is TRBJ2-1; 10 nucleotides align to TRBD2. V was pared by 1 base and J by 9 bases, with 6 bases of the junction left unmatched. Germline CDR1 reads MNHEY; CDR2 reads SMNVEV (reference sequence). This CDR3 spans 15 amino acids.

The chain links TRBV25-1 to TRBJ1-1; perhaps TRBD1 as D (5 bases). Deletions cut 2 bases from V and 3 bases from J, with 7 bases between. Germline V gene sequence: CDR1 MGHDK, CDR2 SYGVNS. The CDR3 has 13 residues. CDR3 sequence (DNA): TGTGCCAGCAGTGAAAGAGGGGACACTGAAGCTTTCTTT. Its translation is CASSERGDTEAFF. Filled out from reference TRBV25-1 and TRBJ1-1, the complete variable domain reads EADIYQTPRYLVIGTGKKITLECSQTMGHDKMYWYQQDPGMELHLIHYSYGVNSTEKGDLSSESTVSRIRTEHFPLTLESARPSHTSQYLCASSERGDTEAFFGQGTRLTVV.

The gene calls are TRBV19 and TRBJ1-5; the D is unclear. Germline V lookup: CDR1 LNHDA, CDR2 SQIVND (reference sequence). The CDR3 runs 15 residues. V lost 4 bases and J lost 0, with 10 bases in between. CDR3 nucleotides: TGTGCCAGTAGTACCGAAGGGAATAGCAATCAGCCCCAGCATTTT. It yields the protein CASSTEGNSNQPQHF.

This clone occurred a few times. This chain links TRBV19 with TRBJ1-5; possibly TRBD1 for D (5 bases). The CDR3 has 13 residues. Trimming took off 4 bases at V and 4 bases at J, with 8 bases between the two ends. Germline CDR1 and CDR2: LNHDA and SQIVND (reference sequence). The chain's CDR3 is CASSTNRNQPQHF. DNA of the CDR3: TGTGCCAGTAGTACCAACAGGAATCAGCCCCAGCATTTT.

The rearrangement links TRBV18 to TRBJ2-7; a weak D match, TRBD2 (6 bases). The V end lost 5 bases, the J end lost 3 bases, and 8 bases lay between the germline ends. The germline V gene encodes CDR1 KGHSH and CDR2 LQKENI. The CDR3 is 12 residues long. This CDR3 reads CASSETSYEQYF. The DNA of the CDR3 is TGTGCCAGCTCAGAGACTAGCTACGAGCAGTACTTC.

The chain recombines TRBV6-4 with TRBJ1-1; unclear D gene. This CDR3 has 14 amino acids. Trimming pared 3 bases from V and 4 bases from J, leaving 12 bases between. CDR1 is MRHNA, CDR2 SNTAGT, per germline. This CDR3 reads CASSEHPQATEAFF. The CDR3 region has the DNA TGTGCCAGCAGTGAACATCCCCAGGCCACTGAAGCTTTCTTT.

For the CDR3, the DNA is TGTGCCAGCAGTTACCTCGCAGGTACCTACGAGCAGTACTTC. Translating gives CASSYLAGTYEQYF. The genes are TRBV6-6 and TRBJ2-7; D gene uncertain. Germline CDR1 reads MNHNY; CDR2 reads SVGAGI (reference sequence). CDR3 size: 14 residues. Trimming took off 2 bases at V and 2 bases at J, with 10 bases between the two ends.

J is TRBJ2-1 and V is TRBV19; possibly TRBD2 for D (5 bases). CDR1 LNHDA and CDR2 SQIVND come from the germline V gene (reference sequence). V gave up 9 bases and J gave up 7 bases, with 10 bases separating them. The CDR3 is 11 amino acids. The CDR3 coding sequence is TGTGCCAGACCTAGAGGGAATGAGCAGTTCTTC. Translated, it gives CARPRGNEQFF. Variable domain in full (rest from reference TRBV19 and TRBJ2-1): DGGITQSPKYLFRKEGQNVTLSCEQNLNHDAMYWYRQDPGQGLRLIYYSQIVNDFQKGDIAEGYSVSREKKESFPLTVTSAQKNPTAFYLCARPRGNEQFFGPGTRLTVL.

The genes are TRBV14 and TRBJ1-5; the D is unclear. The ends were cut back, 0 bases at V and 3 bases at J, with 3 bases in the middle. Germline values: CDR1 SGHDN, CDR2 FVKESK. The CDR3 has 13 amino acids. As DNA, the CDR3 is TGTGCCAGCAGCCAAGACATCAATCAGCCCCAGCATTTT. It specifies CASSQDINQPQHF.